This is a list of T cell receptor beta chains from one sample in a study of Ad26.COV2.S vaccination and SARS-CoV-2 variants. Sequencing was performed with immunoSEQ multiplex PCR; in TCRdb, only in-frame clones are kept and a portion is missing. Seen here are fewer than 400,000 clones, roughly nine tenths observed once, and the top ten hold around 3.4%. Material: peripheral blood, obtained in a trial of Ad26.COV2.S vaccine versus placebo. These receptors came from a person between 18 and 65 years old who received the Ad26.COV2.S COVID-19 vaccine or a placebo. CDR3s include the opening cysteine and the closing phenylalanine or tryptophan. A D gene is named only where the DNA matches it firmly. Clone size, where shown, is once, few, many, or a class for clones that have expanded.

cdr3_length: 14
clone_size: NA
d_call: TRBD2
v_call: TRBV5-1
j_call: TRBJ2-7
cdr3_nt: TGCGCCAGCAGCCTACGCGGGGGGTCCTACGAGCAGTACTTC
cdr3_aa: CASSLRGGSYEQYF

cdr3_length: 17
clone_size: NA
d_call: NA
v_call: TRBV11-2
j_call: TRBJ1-2
cdr3_nt: TGTGCCAGCAGCTTGTACTGGCCTCCAGGGATCCACTATGGCTACACCTTC
cdr3_aa: CASSLYWPPGIHYGYTF

cdr3_length: 16
clone_size: NA
d_call: TRBD1
v_call: TRBV10-2
j_call: TRBJ2-1
cdr3_nt: TGCGCCAGCAGTGAGCCGGGACAGGTGGGGTACAATGAGCAGTTCTTC
cdr3_aa: CASSEPGQVGYNEQFF

cdr3_length: 14
clone_size: NA
d_call: TRBD1
v_call: TRBV11-2
j_call: TRBJ2-1
cdr3_nt: TGTGCCAGCAGCTCAACCCAGGGGGTCGCTGAGCAGTTCTTC
cdr3_aa: CASSSTQGVAEQFF

cdr3_length: 14
clone_size: NA
d_call: NA
v_call: TRBV10-3
j_call: TRBJ2-7
cdr3_nt: TGTGCCATCAGTCGGGACGCCGCTTCCTACGAGCAGTACTTC
cdr3_aa: CAISRDAASYEQYF

cdr3_length: 13
clone_size: NA
d_call: NA
v_call: TRBV6-5
j_call: TRBJ1-5
cdr3_nt: TGTGCCAGCAGTTGGGGGGGGGATCAGCCCCAGCATTTT
cdr3_aa: CASSWGGDQPQHF

cdr3_length: 14
clone_size: NA
d_call: NA
v_call: TRBV10-2
j_call: TRBJ2-3
cdr3_nt: TGCGCCAGCAGCACAGGGTGGCGCACAGATACGCAGTATTTT
cdr3_aa: CASSTGWRTDTQYF

cdr3_length: 13
clone_size: NA
d_call: NA
v_call: TRBV10-2
j_call: TRBJ1-6
cdr3_nt: TGCGCCAGCACGCCCAGCAATAATTCACCCCTCCACTTT
cdr3_aa: CASTPSNNSPLHF

cdr3_length: 15
clone_size: NA
d_call: TRBD2
v_call: TRBV7-2
j_call: TRBJ2-7
cdr3_nt: TGTGCCAGCAGCGCCGTTGCGGGGGGGAGTTACGAGCAGTACTTC
cdr3_aa: CASSAVAGGSYEQYF

cdr3_length: 18
clone_size: NA
d_call: TRBD2
v_call: TRBV7-9
j_call: TRBJ2-3
cdr3_nt: TGTGCCAGCAGCTCTAGGATCGATAGCGGGGGGATGACAGATACGCAGTATTTT
cdr3_aa: CASSSRIDSGGMTDTQYF

cdr3_length: 15
clone_size: NA
d_call: TRBD2
v_call: TRBV18
j_call: TRBJ2-7
cdr3_nt: TGTGCCAGCTCACTCCGTTCTAGCGGGACCTACGAGCAGTACTTC
cdr3_aa: CASSLRSSGTYEQYF

cdr3_length: 13
clone_size: NA
d_call: TRBD2
v_call: TRBV29-1
j_call: TRBJ2-3
cdr3_nt: TGCAGCACCATAGCGGGACCCACAGATACGCAGTATTTT
cdr3_aa: CSTIAGPTDTQYF

cdr3_length: 11
clone_size: NA
d_call: NA
v_call: TRBV11-1
j_call: TRBJ2-3
cdr3_nt: TGTGCCAGCAGCTTAGAAGATACGCAGTATTTT
cdr3_aa: CASSLEDTQYF

cdr3_length: 14
clone_size: NA
d_call: NA
v_call: TRBV2
j_call: TRBJ2-3
cdr3_nt: TGTGCCAGCAGGGGGTTCCTATCCACAGATACGCAGTATTTT
cdr3_aa: CASRGFLSTDTQYF

cdr3_length: 19
clone_size: NA
d_call: NA
v_call: TRBV6-4
j_call: TRBJ1-3
cdr3_nt: TGTGCCAGCAGCCGTGAGGATAGGTCAGACAGTCTCTCTGGAAACACCATATATTTT
cdr3_aa: CASSREDRSDSLSGNTIYF

cdr3_length: 15
clone_size: NA
d_call: TRBD1
v_call: TRBV5-1
j_call: TRBJ2-2
cdr3_nt: TGCGCCAGCAGCTTGGGACAGGGGAACACCGGGGAGCTGTTTTTT
cdr3_aa: CASSLGQGNTGELFF

cdr3_length: 16
clone_size: NA
d_call: NA
v_call: TRBV3-1/TRBV3-2
j_call: TRBJ2-2
cdr3_nt: TGTGCCAGCAGCCAAGGAATCGGACAGAACACCGGGGAGCTGTTTTTT
cdr3_aa: CASSQGIGQNTGELFF

cdr3_length: 14
clone_size: once
d_call: TRBD1
v_call: TRBV27
j_call: TRBJ1-1
cdr3_nt: TGTGCCAGCAAAAGGTTAACCGGGACAGGGGGAGCTTTCTTT
cdr3_aa: CASKRLTGTGGAFF

cdr3_length: 13
clone_size: NA
d_call: NA
v_call: TRBV19
j_call: TRBJ1-2
cdr3_nt: TGTGCCAGTAGTCCGATAACAGGGCGAGGCTACACCTTC
cdr3_aa: CASSPITGRGYTF

cdr3_length: 15
clone_size: NA
d_call: NA
v_call: TRBV29-1
j_call: TRBJ2-1
cdr3_nt: TGCAGCGTCGCAAAGACGGCGGACGATTACAATGAGCAGTTCTTC
cdr3_aa: CSVAKTADDYNEQFF

cdr3_length: 15
clone_size: NA
d_call: NA
v_call: TRBV18
j_call: TRBJ1-1
cdr3_nt: TGTGCCAGCTCACCACCCACAGGGAAGAACACTGAAGCTTTCTTT
cdr3_aa: CASSPPTGKNTEAFF

cdr3_length: 15
clone_size: NA
d_call: NA
v_call: TRBV13
j_call: TRBJ1-1
cdr3_nt: TGTGCCAGCAGCTTAGGCGGAGGGTGGGGGGCTGAAGCTTTCTTT
cdr3_aa: CASSLGGGWGAEAFF

cdr3_length: 12
clone_size: NA
d_call: NA
v_call: TRBV5-1
j_call: TRBJ2-7
cdr3_nt: TGCGCCAGCAGAGGGGTTAGGGGTCGGGGGTACTTC
cdr3_aa: CASRGVRGRGYF

cdr3_length: 15
clone_size: NA
d_call: NA
v_call: TRBV11-2
j_call: TRBJ2-7
cdr3_nt: TGTGCCAGCAGCCCTGGGGGGACAGCTCCCCTCGAGCAGTACTTC
cdr3_aa: CASSPGGTAPLEQYF

cdr3_length: 12
clone_size: NA
d_call: NA
v_call: TRBV6-5
j_call: TRBJ1-5
cdr3_nt: TGTGCCAGCCGAGTCCGGGATCAGCCCCAGCATTTT
cdr3_aa: CASRVRDQPQHF

cdr3_length: 14
clone_size: NA
d_call: NA
v_call: TRBV6-2/TRBV6-3
j_call: TRBJ1-2
cdr3_nt: TGTGCCAGCAGTTACTCCCTAATAGGCTATGGCTACACCTTC
cdr3_aa: CASSYSLIGYGYTF

cdr3_length: 13
clone_size: once
d_call: NA
v_call: TRBV3-1/TRBV3-2
j_call: TRBJ2-7
cdr3_nt: TGTGCCAGCAGCCGACTCGGGCCTTACGAGCAGTACTTC
cdr3_aa: CASSRLGPYEQYF

cdr3_length: 14
clone_size: NA
d_call: NA
v_call: TRBV5-6
j_call: TRBJ2-7
cdr3_nt: TGTGCCAGCAGGGTAGGGCTCAGCCCCTACGAGCAGTACTTC
cdr3_aa: CASRVGLSPYEQYF

cdr3_length: 15
clone_size: once
d_call: NA
v_call: TRBV6-2/TRBV6-3
j_call: TRBJ2-1
cdr3_nt: TGTGCCAGCAGTTACGGGGGGGGGCCGTCCAATGAGCAGTTCTTC
cdr3_aa: CASSYGGGPSNEQFF

cdr3_length: 15
clone_size: NA
d_call: NA
v_call: TRBV2
j_call: TRBJ1-6
cdr3_nt: TGTGCCAGCAGTATCGACAGAATCTATAATTCACCCCTCCACTTT
cdr3_aa: CASSIDRIYNSPLHF

cdr3_length: 18
clone_size: NA
d_call: TRBD2
v_call: TRBV30
j_call: TRBJ2-1
cdr3_nt: TGTGCCTGGAGTGTACAGGGCGGGGGGCCTTTCGGCTACAATGAGCAGTTCTTC
cdr3_aa: CAWSVQGGGPFGYNEQFF

cdr3_length: 15
clone_size: NA
d_call: NA
v_call: TRBV7-2
j_call: TRBJ2-1
cdr3_nt: TGTGCCAGCAGCTTAGGTGCGGGTAGTTACAATGAGCAGTTCTTC
cdr3_aa: CASSLGAGSYNEQFF

cdr3_length: 15
clone_size: NA
d_call: TRBD2
v_call: TRBV7-2
j_call: TRBJ2-1
cdr3_nt: TGTGCCAGCAGCTTAGGACTAGCGGGGGGAAATGAGCAGTTCTTC
cdr3_aa: CASSLGLAGGNEQFF

cdr3_length: 13
clone_size: NA
d_call: NA
v_call: TRBV18
j_call: TRBJ1-1
cdr3_nt: TGTGCCAGCTCACCACTGAGGGACACTGAAGCTTTCTTT
cdr3_aa: CASSPLRDTEAFF

cdr3_length: 14
clone_size: NA
d_call: NA
v_call: TRBV2
j_call: TRBJ2-2
cdr3_nt: TGTGCCAGCACCCCGCAGACCTACAATGGGGAGCTGTTTTTT
cdr3_aa: CASTPQTYNGELFF

cdr3_length: 16
clone_size: once
d_call: NA
v_call: TRBV6-2/TRBV6-3
j_call: TRBJ2-2
cdr3_nt: TGTGCCAGCAGTTACTCGGGGGGCGCGAACACCGGGGAGCTGTTTTTT
cdr3_aa: CASSYSGGANTGELFF

cdr3_length: 12
clone_size: NA
d_call: NA
v_call: TRBV9
j_call: TRBJ2-1
cdr3_nt: TGTGCCAGCAGCGTTGGTGACAATGAGCAGTTCTTC
cdr3_aa: CASSVGDNEQFF

cdr3_length: 14
clone_size: NA
d_call: TRBD1
v_call: TRBV2
j_call: TRBJ1-4
cdr3_nt: TGTGCCAGCAGCGGACAGGGGGCCTTTGAAAAACTGTTTTTT
cdr3_aa: CASSGQGAFEKLFF

cdr3_length: 11
clone_size: NA
d_call: NA
v_call: TRBV6-5
j_call: TRBJ1-1
cdr3_nt: TGTGCCAGCAGTTACTACATGGAAGCTTTCTTT
cdr3_aa: CASSYYMEAFF

cdr3_length: 13
clone_size: NA
d_call: NA
v_call: TRBV12-3/TRBV12-4
j_call: TRBJ1-2
cdr3_nt: TGTGCCAGCAGGAAGGACGGTCTCTATGGCTACACCTTC
cdr3_aa: CASRKDGLYGYTF

cdr3_length: 13
clone_size: NA
d_call: NA
v_call: TRBV7-9
j_call: TRBJ2-1
cdr3_nt: TGTGCCAGCAGCTTAGAAATGGCAAATGAGCAGTTCTTC
cdr3_aa: CASSLEMANEQFF

cdr3_length: 14
clone_size: NA
d_call: NA
v_call: TRBV7-6
j_call: TRBJ1-1
cdr3_nt: TGTGCCAGCAGCTTAAACAGAATGAACACTGAAGCTTTCTTT
cdr3_aa: CASSLNRMNTEAFF

cdr3_length: 14
clone_size: NA
d_call: NA
v_call: TRBV5-1
j_call: TRBJ1-3
cdr3_nt: TGCGCCAGCAGCCCGGACTCCTCTGGAAACACCATATATTTT
cdr3_aa: CASSPDSSGNTIYF

cdr3_length: 14
clone_size: NA
d_call: NA
v_call: TRBV19
j_call: TRBJ2-5
cdr3_nt: TGTGCCAGTAGTCGCCGGACAGTCCAAGAGACCCAGTACTTC
cdr3_aa: CASSRRTVQETQYF

cdr3_length: 14
clone_size: NA
d_call: NA
v_call: TRBV29-1
j_call: TRBJ1-1
cdr3_nt: TGCAGCGTTGAACGGGTGGCGACTAACACTGAAGCTTTCTTT
cdr3_aa: CSVERVATNTEAFF

cdr3_length: 15
clone_size: NA
d_call: NA
v_call: TRBV5-8
j_call: TRBJ1-1
cdr3_nt: TGTGCCAGCAGCTTGAGGGGACAAGGGAGGACTGAAGCTTTCTTT
cdr3_aa: CASSLRGQGRTEAFF

cdr3_length: 16
clone_size: NA
d_call: NA
v_call: TRBV5-5
j_call: TRBJ2-5
cdr3_nt: TGTGCCAGCAGCTTGAGGACTTACAATTTCAAAGAGACCCAGTACTTC
cdr3_aa: CASSLRTYNFKETQYF

cdr3_length: 15
clone_size: once
d_call: NA
v_call: TRBV27
j_call: TRBJ1-4
cdr3_nt: TGTGCCAGCAGTCTGAATGGACAGAGGAAGGAAAAACTGTTTTTT
cdr3_aa: CASSLNGQRKEKLFF

cdr3_length: 15
clone_size: once
d_call: NA
v_call: TRBV5-1
j_call: TRBJ1-1
cdr3_nt: TGCGCCAGCAGCTTGGAAGACCCTTGGGACACTGAAGCTTTCTTT
cdr3_aa: CASSLEDPWDTEAFF

cdr3_length: 16
clone_size: NA
d_call: TRBD2
v_call: TRBV4-1
j_call: TRBJ2-3
cdr3_nt: TGCGCCAGCAGCCAAGTTGGGGAAGCGGGGCTAGATACGCAGTATTTT
cdr3_aa: CASSQVGEAGLDTQYF

cdr3_length: 12
clone_size: NA
d_call: NA
v_call: TRBV30
j_call: TRBJ2-2
cdr3_nt: TGTGCCTGGGGCGGGAACACCGGGGAGCTGTTTTTT
cdr3_aa: CAWGGNTGELFF

cdr3_length: 16
clone_size: NA
d_call: NA
v_call: TRBV2
j_call: TRBJ2-7
cdr3_nt: TGTGCCAGCAGTGGGCTTAAAGCGCGGGGTCTCTACGAGCAGTACTTC
cdr3_aa: CASSGLKARGLYEQYF

cdr3_length: 16
clone_size: NA
d_call: NA
v_call: TRBV7-2
j_call: TRBJ1-3
cdr3_nt: TGTGCCAGCAGCTTAGCGGCAGGTCACTCTGGAAACACCATATATTTT
cdr3_aa: CASSLAAGHSGNTIYF

cdr3_length: 13
clone_size: NA
d_call: NA
v_call: TRBV5-6
j_call: TRBJ1-5
cdr3_nt: TGTGCCAGCAGCTTGGCCGCCCGTCAGCCCCAGCATTTT
cdr3_aa: CASSLAARQPQHF

cdr3_length: 17
clone_size: NA
d_call: TRBD1
v_call: TRBV4-3
j_call: TRBJ2-1
cdr3_nt: TGCGCCAGCAGCCAAGTCGGGGACAGGGGGTTTCAAAATGAGCAGTTCTTC
cdr3_aa: CASSQVGDRGFQNEQFF

cdr3_length: 21
clone_size: once
d_call: TRBD1
v_call: TRBV28
j_call: TRBJ1-3
cdr3_nt: TGTGCCAGCAGTTTATCTACACCGGGACAGGGGGTAAACTCGGCAGGAAACACCATATATTTT
cdr3_aa: CASSLSTPGQGVNSAGNTIYF

cdr3_length: 13
clone_size: once
d_call: NA
v_call: TRBV19
j_call: TRBJ1-1
cdr3_nt: TGTGCCACCACTCAGGCCCGGGGGACTGAAGCTTTCTTT
cdr3_aa: CATTQARGTEAFF

cdr3_length: 15
clone_size: NA
d_call: TRBD1
v_call: TRBV3-1/TRBV3-2
j_call: TRBJ1-6
cdr3_nt: TGTGCCAGCAGCCAGGGACAGGTGTATAATTCACCCCTCCACTTT
cdr3_aa: CASSQGQVYNSPLHF

cdr3_length: 14
clone_size: few
d_call: NA
v_call: TRBV19
j_call: TRBJ1-2
cdr3_nt: TGTGCCAGTAGTACTCAAGTCGGGGGCTATGGCTACACCTTC
cdr3_aa: CASSTQVGGYGYTF